One T cell receptor (beta chain) is described in this entry. The CDR3 runs to 17 residues. The sample belongs to a study of human T cells and chemical hapten exposure. Overall study context: Patch tests delivered 0.01% DPC to the upper back and were evaluated at 6 days.

TCRdb reprocessed the RACE reads via MiXCR and lists one record per CDR3 protein. The sample includes more than 100,000 distinct CDR3 sequences, about 14% of them seen just once. Time point denoted: pre-sensitization, week 0. This sample's treatment: therapeutic diphenylcyclopropenone sensitization with weekly scalp DPC. This sequence originates from a woman aged 18 to 35 with alopecia areata. Some clones in this sample may be carry-over from other donors' samples. Source: whole blood, taken in connection with sensitization to the hapten diphenylcyclopropenone (DPC). The chain links TRBV12-2 to TRBJ1-1; the D call TRBD1 from the table was never checked on the DNA. TRBV12-2 is labeled a pseudogene. CDR3 nucleotide sequence: TGTGCAAGTCGGCAAAGACAGGGAAATGTTGTGATCACTGAAGCTTTCTTT. Amino acid sequence: CASRQRQGNVVITEAFF.